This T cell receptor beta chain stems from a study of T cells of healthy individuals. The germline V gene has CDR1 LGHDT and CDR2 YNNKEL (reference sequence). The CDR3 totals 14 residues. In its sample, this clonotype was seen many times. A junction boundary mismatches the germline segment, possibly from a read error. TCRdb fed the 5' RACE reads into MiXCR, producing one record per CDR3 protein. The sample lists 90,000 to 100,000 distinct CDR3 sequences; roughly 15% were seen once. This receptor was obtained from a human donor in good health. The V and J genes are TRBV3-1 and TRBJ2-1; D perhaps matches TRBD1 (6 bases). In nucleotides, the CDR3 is TGTGCCAGCAGCCAAGATGGGTTCGGGACATTCGACGTCTTC. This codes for CASSQDGFGTFDVF.